This T cell receptor beta chain is drawn from a study of vaccination and CD4 T cells after COVID-19. The overall study: Cells were stimulated with overlapping spike peptide pools from SARS-CoV-2, HCoV-NL63, HCoV-OC43 and HCoV-229E.

Trimming shortened V by 3 bases and J by 1 base, and 12 bases separated the two germline ends. CDR1 is KGHSH, CDR2 LQKENI, per germline. The CDR3 runs 15 residues. Described treatment: roughly 10-day PBMC culture with coronavirus spike peptide pools or control peptides (ViraFEST assay). First, ViraFEST expanded antigen-specific T cells with peptide pools, and next it sequenced the TCRs. With the Oncomine TCR Beta short-read assay, DNA from cultured CD4+ T cells was sequenced. TCRdb redid the calling of the PCR reads with MiXCR, one entry per CDR3 protein. The sample lists 15,000 to 19,000 distinct CDR3 sequences, 42% seen once, with 20% to 25% in the top ten. Concerning this clonotype itself: Its matching antigen is unknown.

This chain connects TRBV18 to TRBJ1-1; perhaps TRBD1 as D (6 bases). The TCR was taken from a human donor with COVID-19. Input material: cultured CD4+ T cells from blood. In nucleotides, the CDR3 is TGTGCCAGCTCACCGTTCGCAGGGGAGAACACTGAAGCTTTCTTT. This gives the protein CASSPFAGENTEAFF.